This T cell receptor beta chain was documented in a study of blood T cell repertoires in COVID-19. Trimming pared 6 bases from V and 7 bases from J, leaving 10 bases between. The germline V gene has CDR1 DFQATT and CDR2 SNEGSKA (reference sequence). The CDR3 contains 11 residues. TCRdb keeps only in-frame clones here, not all; method: immunoSEQ multiplex PCR. The data hold 85,000 to 100,000 clones, with around 88% observed a single time. The sequenced sample was peripheral blood. The receptor was isolated from a man aged 45-65 years with COVID-19, enrolled during active disease. This rearrangement joins TRBV20-1 to TRBJ1-5, with D perhaps TRBD1 (6 bases). The CDR3 nucleotides read TGCAGTGCCCAGGGACACCAGCCCCAGCATTTT. Translating gives CSAQGHQPQHF.